A single sample gave rise to the 22 T cell receptor beta chains below, sequenced in a study of T cell responses to AZD1222 COVID-19 vaccine. Only in-frame clones appear in the TCRdb table, and some are missing; sequencing was by immunoSEQ multiplex PCR. The sample has approximately 100,000 clones, approximately 87% seen once; the top ten hold around 4%. Sequencing used peripheral blood, obtained 28 days after the second AZD1222 dose. These receptors all stem from an adult who received the AZD1222 COVID-19 vaccine.

This clone was detected only once. The chain has TRBV6-5 and TRBJ2-1; 10 positions match TRBD2. V was clipped by 6 bases and J by 5 bases; unmatched bases: 4. The CDR3 runs 14 residues. Germline CDR1 and CDR2: MNHEY and SVGAGI. CDR3 in amino acids: CASRAGGPHNEQFF. The CDR3 region has the DNA TGTGCCAGCAGAGCGGGAGGGCCCCACAATGAGCAGTTCTTC.

This clone showed up just a few times. In DNA, the CDR3 is TGTGCCAGCAGTTTGGGGGGCCAGGGCACCGGGGAGCTGTTTTTT. Amino acids: CASSLGGQGTGELFF. The gene calls are TRBV27 and TRBJ2-2; D tentatively reads TRBD1 or TRBD2 (6 bases each). V was cut by 3 bases and J by 4 bases, with 12 bases left in between. Germline CDR1 MNHEY, CDR2 SMNVEV (reference sequence). CDR3 length: 15 amino acids.

J is TRBJ1-2 and V is TRBV25-1, with TRBD1 identical over 9 bases. V lost 8 bases, J lost 4 bases, and 8 bases stayed unmatched. This CDR3 has 14 residues. Germline CDR1 MGHDK, CDR2 SYGVNS. The CDR3, as DNA: TGTGCCAGCGGGGGGGGACAGGGTTTCTATGGCTACACCTTC. Amino acids: CASGGGQGFYGYTF.

The rearrangement links TRBV5-1 to TRBJ2-1; maybe TRBD1 (5 bases). The germline CDR1 and CDR2 sequences are SGHRS and YFSETQ. Trimming shortened V by 4 bases and J by 0 bases, and 11 bases separated the two germline ends. CDR3 length: 15 amino acids. CDR3 amino acids: CASSTDMSSYNEQFF. As DNA, the CDR3 is TGCGCCAGCAGCACGGACATGAGCTCCTACAATGAGCAGTTCTTC.

J is TRBJ2-2 and V is TRBV5-1; D gene ambiguous. Between the trimmed V and J ends, which lost 3 bases and 2 bases, there was a span of 17 bases. Germline CDR1 and CDR2: SGHRS and YFSETQ. There are 17 residues in the CDR3. CDR3 DNA: TGCGCCAGCAGCTACCTACGAGTCTATACCAACACCGGGGAGCTGTTTTTT. Amino acid sequence: CASSYLRVYTNTGELFF.

This clone was seen a single time. The chain is built from TRBV19 and TRBJ1-1, with TRBD1 as a possible D gene (6 bases). Germline V gene data show CDR1 as LNHDA and CDR2 as SQIVND (reference sequence). This CDR3 comprises 14 residues. Trimming removed 11 bases from V and 0 bases from J, with 16 bases in between. CDR3 nucleotides: TGTGCCGGAGCTCCGACAGGCATGAACACTGAAGCTTTCTTT. Protein product: CAGAPTGMNTEAFF.

A remark on this clone: A read error may account for a junction end that differs from germline. Other DNA sequences of this sample code for an identical CDR3. The rearrangement uses TRBV20-1 and TRBJ1-3; D uncertain. Germline CDR1 reads DFQATT; CDR2 reads SNEGSKA (reference sequence). The CDR3 length is 11 residues. CDR3 bases: TGCAGTGCAAGAGGGGGAAACACCATATATTTT. Translated: CSARGGNTIYF.

The chain links TRBV5-1 to TRBJ2-7, with a tentative D call TRBD2 (6 bases). The ends were cut back, 3 bases at V and 5 bases at J, with 12 bases in the middle. The CDR3 has 13 amino acids. The germline V gene encodes CDR1 SGHRS and CDR2 YFSETQ. The CDR3 DNA follows: TGCGCCAGCAGCTCCCGTTTAGCGGACGAGCAGTACTTC. Protein: CASSSRLADEQYF.

The chain links TRBV19 to TRBJ2-1, with D possibly TRBD1 on 6 matching bases. This CDR3 contains 16 residues. V lost 5 bases and J 3 bases, leaving 17 bases between the germline ends. Germline-derived CDR1 and CDR2 are LNHDA and SQIVND (reference sequence). The CDR3 loop is CASSPWGQSGYNEQFF. CDR3 sequence (DNA): TGTGCCAGTAGTCCCTGGGGGCAATCTGGCTACAATGAGCAGTTCTTC.

V and J are TRBV5-4 and TRBJ2-5, with TRBD1 matching 12 bases. The germline CDR1 and CDR2 sequences are SGHNT and YYREEE (reference sequence). Losses at the gene ends were 2 bases for V and 5 bases for J; bases not matched to a gene: 4. The CDR3 sequence is 15 residues long. The CDR3 bases are TGTGCCAGCAGCTTCCGGGACAGGGGGCTTGAGACCCAGTACTTC. Translation: CASSFRDRGLETQYF.

The V call is TRBV24-1, the J call TRBJ2-5; 9 nucleotides match TRBD2. Germline V lookup: CDR1 KGHDR, CDR2 SFDVKD. J lost 4 bases, V lost 5 bases, and 13 bases had no gene match. The CDR3 has 17 residues. The DNA of the CDR3 is TGTGCCACCAGTGGCGGGATTAGCGGGAGTCTGGGAGAGACCCAGTACTTC. Translated: CATSGGISGSLGETQYF.

The J gene is TRBJ1-5, the V gene TRBV15; unclear D gene. CDR3 length equals 15 residues. Germline assignment: CDR1 LNHNV and CDR2 YYDKDF (reference sequence). Trimming cost V 0 bases and J 0 bases, with 6 bases left between them. The CDR3 spells CATSRDPSSNQPQHF. CDR3 nucleotides: TGTGCCACCAGCAGAGATCCCAGTAGCAATCAGCCCCAGCATTTT. Using reference TRBV15 and TRBJ1-5 for the parts outside the CDR3, the full variable domain is DAMVIQNPRYQVTQFGKPVTLSCSQTLNHNVMYWYQQKSSQAPKLLFHYYDKDFNNEADTPDNFQSRRPNTSFCFLDIRSPGLGDTAMYLCATSRDPSSNQPQHFGDGTRLSIL.

The gene calls are TRBV28 and TRBJ1-4; D possibly corresponds to TRBD1 (5 bases). The CDR3 runs to 13 residues. CDR1 is MDHEN and CDR2 is SYDVKM in the germline V gene. The V end was cut by 8 bases, the J end by 8 bases, with 15 bases between. The CDR3 coding sequence is TGTGCCAGCTCGGGGCAGGGACGAGAAAAACTGTTTTTT. This gives the protein CASSGQGREKLFF.

A single count supports this clone. The rearrangement links TRBV5-1 to TRBJ2-3, with TRBD2 matching over 12 bases. J was trimmed by 2 bases and V by 4 bases; bases with no gene match: 8. The CDR3 covers 17 residues. CDR1 is SGHRS, CDR2 YFSETQ, per germline. The CDR3 bases are TGCGCCAGCAGCCTCCGGACTAGCGGGGATTTCACAGATACGCAGTATTTT. Its translation is CASSLRTSGDFTDTQYF.

V usage is TRBV27 and J usage is TRBJ2-7; the D call may be TRBD1 or TRBD2 (6 bases each). This CDR3 is 15 amino acids long. Looked up from germline, CDR1 is MNHEY and CDR2 is SMNVEV (reference sequence). The V and J ends lost 5 bases and 2 bases respectively, with 16 bases between them. This CDR3 reads CASSLLGGQPYEQYF. DNA for the CDR3: TGTGCCAGCAGTCTACTAGGGGGGCAACCCTACGAGCAGTACTTC.

The chain joins TRBV2 to TRBJ2-1, with 8 bases fitting TRBD2. Trimming cost V 4 bases and J 10 bases; bases outside gene matches: 12. The CDR3 runs 15 residues. From germline, CDR1 is SNHLY and CDR2 FYNNEI. The chain's CDR3 is CASSGLAGGYLEQFF. CDR3 nucleotides: TGTGCCAGCAGTGGTCTGGCGGGAGGCTATCTGGAGCAGTTCTTC.

This sequence joins TRBV24-1 and TRBJ2-3; D unclear. Trimming cost V 1 base and J 5 bases, with 15 bases left between them. Germline V CDR1 and CDR2: KGHDR, SFDVKD. This CDR3 spans 16 amino acids. The CDR3 DNA follows: TGTGCCACCAGTGATTTAGGAGCCAGTTCCATAGATACGCAGTATTTT. Protein product: CATSDLGASSIDTQYF.

This chain links TRBV9 with TRBJ2-1; TRBD2 is a possible D gene (6 bases). Trimming left V 3 bases short and J 8 bases short, with 12 bases between. In germline, CDR1 is SGDLS, CDR2 YYNGEE. The CDR3 loop spans 13 amino acids. DNA for the CDR3: TGTGCCAGCAGCGCCGGACTATGGGATGAGCAGTTCTTC. Translating gives CASSAGLWDEQFF.

V usage is TRBV6-5 and J usage is TRBJ1-5; D possibly corresponds to TRBD1 (5 bases). Germline lookup yields CDR1 MNHEY and CDR2 SVGAGI. This CDR3 is built from 15 residues. The V end lost 6 bases, the J end lost 2 bases, and 14 bases lay between the germline ends. The CDR3 protein is CASRRGKVGNQPQHF. The CDR3 DNA reads as TGTGCCAGCAGGAGGGGCAAGGTGGGCAATCAGCCCCAGCATTTT.

This clone was detected ten times or more. The rearrangement uses TRBV19 and TRBJ2-1; D is ambiguous. Germline values: CDR1 LNHDA, CDR2 SQIVND (reference sequence). V shed 3 bases and J shed 10 bases, with 13 bases lying between them. This CDR3 has 13 residues. CDR3 DNA sequence: TGTGCCAGTAGTATTAAGCCGGTAGTGGAGCAGTTCTTC. It translates to CASSIKPVVEQFF. Using reference TRBV19 and TRBJ2-1 for the parts outside the CDR3, the full variable domain is DGGITQSPKYLFRKEGQNVTLSCEQNLNHDAMYWYRQDPGQGLRLIYYSQIVNDFQKGDIAEGYSVSREKKESFPLTVTSAQKNPTAFYLCASSIKPVVEQFFGPGTRLTVL.

The V and J genes are TRBV5-1 and TRBJ1-1; D unclear. Trimming left V 0 bases short and J 0 bases short, with 9 bases between. Germline V CDR1 and CDR2: SGHRS, YFSETQ. This CDR3 contains 15 residues. The CDR3 loop reads CASSLAGAMNTEAFF. CDR3 DNA: TGCGCCAGCAGCTTGGCCGGCGCTATGAACACTGAAGCTTTCTTT.

This chain connects TRBV11-3 to TRBJ2-2; the D gene is possibly TRBD2 (7 bases). CDR1 SGHNT and CDR2 YENEEA come from the germline V gene. V lost 2 bases to trimming and J lost 2 bases, with 12 bases between them. CDR3 length equals 16 residues. The CDR3 reads CASSLWGGPNTGELFF. The CDR3 nucleotides are TGTGCCAGCAGCTTATGGGGGGGCCCCAACACCGGGGAGCTGTTTTTT.